These 3 T cell receptor beta chains share one sample of origin, sequenced in a study of T cell responses to AZD1222 COVID-19 vaccine. The repertoire was sequenced with immunoSEQ multiplex PCR; TCRdb's copy has only in-frame clones and lacks some. The profile shows 130,000 to 150,000 clones, approximately 78% of them singletons. The source material was peripheral blood, sampled on day 0 of MenACWY control vaccination. The origin of the receptors is an adult in good health.

This chain links TRBV7-9 with TRBJ2-2; D is ambiguous. Germline assignment: CDR1 SEHNR and CDR2 FQNEAQ (reference sequence). The CDR3 covers 14 residues. The V end lost 0 bases, the J end lost 2 bases, and 4 bases lay between the germline ends. CDR3 nucleotides: TGTGCCAGCAGCTTAGCTCCTAACACCGGGGAGCTGTTTTTT. Amino acids: CASSLAPNTGELFF.

As concerns this clone: A read error may account for a junction end that differs from germline. V gene TRBV3-1 (or the pseudogene TRBV3-2) combines with J gene TRBJ2-7; perhaps TRBD1 as D (5 bases). Germline lookup yields CDR1 LGHDT and CDR2 YNNKEL (reference sequence). The CDR3 spans 14 residues. The CDR3 region is CASSPTVISDEQYF. The CDR3, as DNA: TGTGCCAGCAGCCCGACAGTAATCTCCGACGAGCAGTACTTC.

V is TRBV11-1 and J is TRBJ2-7; 8 bases map to TRBD1. The CDR3 spans 14 residues. J was trimmed by 2 bases and V by 5 bases; bases with no gene match: 5. Germline assignment: CDR1 SGHAT and CDR2 FQDESV (reference sequence). CDR3 amino acids: CASSTDRVAYEQYF. The DNA of the CDR3 is TGTGCCAGCAGCACGGACAGGGTGGCCTACGAGCAGTACTTC.